The 14 T cell receptor beta chains below all came from one sample that was sequenced in a study of blood T cell repertoires in COVID-19. Method: immunoSEQ multiplex PCR; TCRdb's copy keeps in-frame clones and lacks some. The sample includes 140,000 to 150,000 clones, almost 80% of them seen just once. Sequencing used peripheral blood. Receptors were obtained from a man aged 45-65 years with active or convalescent COVID-19.

The chain uses TRBV29-1 and TRBJ1-2, with D perhaps matching TRBD1 (5 bases). Trimming stripped 7 bases from V and 6 bases from J, with 15 bases between. Germline values: CDR1 SQVTM, CDR2 ANQGSEA. This CDR3 is built from 12 residues. In DNA form, the CDR3 reads TGCAGCGCCGGGACTCTGGCCCATGGCTACACCTTC. Protein sequence: CSAGTLAHGYTF.

The J gene is TRBJ2-1, the V gene TRBV7-8; 11 positions agree with TRBD2. The germline V gene has CDR1 SGHVS and CDR2 FQNEAQ. Trimming at V came to 5 bases and at J to 3 bases, leaving 6 bases not matched to a gene. The CDR3 has 16 amino acids. Written as DNA, the CDR3 is TGTGCCAGCAGCGCACGGACTAGCGGGTTCTACAATGAGCAGTTCTTC. Its protein is CASSARTSGFYNEQFF. Full variable domain (rest looked up from reference TRBV7-8 and TRBJ2-1): GAGVSQSPRYKVAKRGQDVALRCDPISGHVSLFWYQQALGQGPEFLTYFQNEAQLDKSGLPSDRFFAERPEGSVSTLKIQRTQQEDSAVYLCASSARTSGFYNEQFFGPGTRLTVL.

This clone was counted ten times or more. The J gene is TRBJ1-2, the V gene TRBV3-1 (or the pseudogene TRBV3-2); no clear D. The CDR3 consists of 19 residues. Trimming took off 0 bases at V and 0 bases at J, with 20 bases between the two ends. CDR1 is LGHDT, CDR2 YNNKEL, per germline (reference sequence). CDR3 protein: CASSQDVVEGTPSNYGYTF. The CDR3 DNA is TGTGCCAGCAGCCAAGATGTCGTTGAGGGAACCCCTTCTAACTATGGCTACACCTTC.

This clone was seen only once. This chain connects TRBV19 to TRBJ2-7; 9 nucleotides match TRBD1. V lost 5 bases to trimming and J lost 2 bases; unmatched junction nucleotides: 4. Looked up from germline, CDR1 is LNHDA and CDR2 is SQIVND (reference sequence). The CDR3 covers 14 residues. CDR3 nucleotides: TGTGCCAGTAGTGGGACAGGGACGGCCTACGAGCAGTACTTC. It codes for CASSGTGTAYEQYF.

The rearrangement joins TRBV27 to TRBJ2-1, with 15 bases matching TRBD2. In germline, CDR1 is MNHEY, CDR2 SMNVEV (reference sequence). Losses at the gene ends were 5 bases for V and 10 bases for J; bases not matched to a gene: 9. The CDR3 totals 16 residues. CDR3 residues: CASSLRTSGRAGEQFF. In DNA, the CDR3 is TGTGCCAGCAGTCTCCGGACTAGCGGGAGGGCGGGGGAGCAGTTCTTC.

Ten or more counts support this clone. This sequence joins TRBV2 and TRBJ2-7; TRBD2 agrees at 10 bases. Germline V CDR1 and CDR2: SNHLY, FYNNEI. V lost 8 bases to trimming and J lost 2 bases; unmatched junction nucleotides: 3. The CDR3 spans 13 residues. CDR3 amino acids: CASGTSETYEQYF. In nucleotides, the CDR3 is TGTGCCAGCGGGACTAGCGAGACCTACGAGCAGTACTTC.

J is TRBJ1-3 and V is TRBV9; TRBD1 matches 11 bases. There are 18 residues in the CDR3. CDR1 and CDR2 (germline): SGDLS, YYNGEE. Trimming removed 4 bases from V and 0 bases from J; junction bases left unmatched: 9. The CDR3 protein is CASSPGQGVPFSGNTIYF. The CDR3 nucleotides are TGTGCCAGCAGCCCGGGACAGGGGGTCCCCTTCTCTGGAAACACCATATATTTT. Full variable domain (missing parts from reference TRBV9 and TRBJ1-3): DSGVTQTPKHLITATGQRVTLRCSPRSGDLSVYWYQQSLDQGLQFLIQYYNGEERAKGNILERFSAQQFPDLHSELNLSSLELGDSALYFCASSPGQGVPFSGNTIYFGEGSWLTVV.

This sequence joins TRBV5-1 and TRBJ1-1, with TRBD1 identical over 7 bases. Germline loops: CDR1 SGHRS, CDR2 YFSETQ. V shed 0 bases and J 0 bases; nucleotides not matched to a gene: 5. The CDR3 covers 16 residues. In nucleotides, the CDR3 is TGCGCCAGCAGCTTGGGAAGGGGGCGATTGAACACTGAAGCTTTCTTT. It specifies CASSLGRGRLNTEAFF.

This clone appeared once. This rearrangement joins TRBV28 to TRBJ1-1, with D maybe TRBD1 (5 bases). This CDR3 contains 15 residues. Germline CDR1 MDHEN, CDR2 SYDVKM. Trimming cost V 2 bases and J 3 bases, with 13 bases left between them. The CDR3, as DNA: TGTGCCAGCAGTTTAATTAGGGGAGGGGACACTGAAGCTTTCTTT. This translates into CASSLIRGGDTEAFF.

This clone was picked up many times. The chain recombines TRBV5-1 with TRBJ2-7; 7 bases are a match to TRBD2. Germline assignment: CDR1 SGHRS and CDR2 YFSETQ. The CDR3 covers 14 residues. V dropped 0 bases and J dropped 2; count of bases not matched to a gene: 2. The CDR3 region is CASSLAGGPYEQYF. DNA of the CDR3: TGCGCCAGCAGCTTGGCGGGGGGACCCTACGAGCAGTACTTC.

V and J are TRBV28 and TRBJ2-1; 9 nucleotides agree with TRBD2. The CDR3 spans 14 residues. Germline V gene data show CDR1 as MDHEN and CDR2 as SYDVKM. With V trimmed by 3 bases and J by 7 bases, 4 bases remained unmatched. The CDR3 DNA reads as TGTGCCAGCAGTTTCTTGCGGGAGGGTAATGAGCAGTTCTTC. Translating it yields CASSFLREGNEQFF.

The chain joins TRBV7-9 to TRBJ2-3; maybe TRBD1 (6 bases). This CDR3 region has 18 residues. Germline V gene lookup returns CDR1 SEHNR and CDR2 FQNEAQ (reference sequence). V was trimmed by 1 base and J by 3 bases, leaving 20 bases between them. The DNA of the CDR3 is TGTGCCAGCAGCTTAGTGGGAATGATCAGGGGCCCGACAGATACGCAGTATTTT. It is translated as CASSLVGMIRGPTDTQYF.

As regards this clone: The same CDR3 arises from other DNA sequences in this sample as well. CDR3 DNA: TGTGCCAGTAGTATCGGGGGGAGTACAGATACGCAGTATTTT. The encoded protein is CASSIGGSTDTQYF. V is TRBV19 and J is TRBJ2-3, with 7 bases lining up with TRBD2. CDR1 and CDR2 (germline): LNHDA, SQIVND (reference sequence). CDR3 length equals 14 residues. With 3 bases clipped from V and 3 bases from J, the junction kept 3 bases outside the gene matches.

The CDR3 spells CASKDRGGYEQYF. CDR3 in DNA: TGTGCCAGTAAAGACAGGGGAGGCTACGAGCAGTACTTC. This chain links TRBV19 with TRBJ2-7, with 8 positions matching TRBD1. Losses at the gene ends were 7 bases for V and 3 bases for J; bases not matched to a gene: 5. The CDR3 contains 13 residues. Germline CDR1 and CDR2: LNHDA and SQIVND (reference sequence).